The 26 T cell receptor beta chains listed next were all sequenced from one sample in a study of T cells in Graves' hyperthyroidism and ophthalmopathy. Researchers amplified the TCR beta CDR3 regions from RNA transcripts. First-round RT-PCR with HTBI primers amplified the TCR CDR3 region. TCRdb reprocessed the multiplex PCR reads via MiXCR and lists one record per CDR3 protein. The sample holds around 340,000 distinct CDR3 sequences, approximately 14% seen once. Material for sequencing was blood. These receptors came from a woman aged 25 to 39 with Graves' hyperthyroidism.

This clonotype was recorded at least ten times. The genes are TRBV20-1 and TRBJ2-5; D is possibly TRBD2 (6 bases). Looked up from germline, CDR1 is DFQATT and CDR2 is SNEGSKA (reference sequence). The CDR3 runs to 14 residues. V was clipped by 1 base and J by 3 bases, with 12 bases between them. CDR3 amino acids: CSARGGREEETQYF. The CDR3 DNA is TGCAGTGCTAGAGGCGGCAGGGAGGAAGAGACCCAGTACTTC.

This clonotype was counted a few times. The V call is TRBV20-1, the J call TRBJ2-5; 7 nucleotides align to TRBD2. The CDR3 totals 14 residues. V lost 3 bases to trimming and J lost 5 bases; unmatched junction nucleotides: 9. The V gene's germline CDR1 is DFQATT and CDR2 SNEGSKA (reference sequence). The CDR3 region has the DNA TGCAGTGCTAGGGGGGGGGACCATTTCGAGACCCAGTACTTC. Its translation is CSARGGDHFETQYF.

The V gene is TRBV19, the J gene TRBJ2-7; 7 bases map to TRBD2. With V trimmed by 3 bases and J by 2 bases, 7 bases remained unmatched. The CDR3 loop spans 15 amino acids. Germline-derived CDR1 and CDR2 are LNHDA and SQIVND (reference sequence). CDR3: CASSIGGSPAYEQYF. DNA of the CDR3: TGTGCCAGTAGTATCGGCGGGAGCCCCGCCTACGAGCAGTACTTC.

This clonotype was counted between two and nine times. The chain has TRBV12-3 or TRBV12-4 and TRBJ2-5; D may be TRBD1 (5 bases). Trimming shortened V by 5 bases and J by 4 bases, and 20 bases separated the two germline ends. This CDR3 spans 16 amino acids. The CDR3 bases are TGTGCCAGCAGTCCGGTACAGGTCGGCGGCGGAGAGACCCAGTACTTC. The encoded protein is CASSPVQVGGGETQYF.

This sequence joins TRBV5-4 and TRBJ1-1; D gene ambiguous. V lost 3 bases to trimming and J lost 7 bases, with 13 bases between them. Per germline, CDR1 SGHNT and CDR2 YYREEE (reference sequence). The CDR3 spans 13 residues. CDR3 DNA sequence: TGTGCCAGCAGCTCACCGGACGTCTATGAAGCTTTCTTT. Its translation is CASSSPDVYEAFF.

In its sample, this clonotype was seen many times. The chain couples TRBV28 to TRBJ2-2; 10 bases match TRBD2. The V and J ends lost 5 bases and 6 bases, in that order; junction bases with no gene match: 9. The CDR3 runs 16 residues. CDR1 MDHEN and CDR2 SYDVKM come from the germline V gene. The CDR3 DNA reads as TGTGCCAGCAGTACAAGCGGGAGGGCCGAGGCCGGGGAGCTGTTTTTT. This gives the protein CASSTSGRAEAGELFF. Variable domain in full (rest from reference TRBV28 and TRBJ2-2): DVKVTQSSRYLVKRTGEKVFLECVQDMDHENMFWYRQDPGLGLRLIYFSYDVKMKEKGDIPEGYSVSREKKERFSLILESASTNQTSMYLCASSTSGRAEAGELFFGEGSRLTVL.

The rearrangement joins TRBV30 to TRBJ2-1, with D unresolved. The ends were cut back, 3 bases at V and 0 bases at J, with 6 bases in the middle. The CDR3 sequence is 13 residues long. Germline CDR1 is GTSNPN and CDR2 is SVGIG (reference sequence). In DNA form, the CDR3 reads TGTGCCTGGAGCGAGAGCTCCTACAATGAGCAGTTCTTC. It encodes CAWSESSYNEQFF.

This clonotype appeared many times. The V call is TRBV12-3 or TRBV12-4, the J call TRBJ1-6, with D hard to call. V lost 3 bases to trimming and J lost 6 bases, with 6 bases between them. The CDR3 extends over 13 amino acids. Here the CDR3 DNA reads TGTGCCAGCAGTTTTGACCCTAATTCACCCCTCCACTTT. Encoded protein: CASSFDPNSPLHF.

This clonotype appeared many times. The rearrangement uses TRBV20-1 and TRBJ2-7; D possibly corresponds to TRBD1 (6 bases). The ends were cut back, 4 bases at V and 0 bases at J, with 13 bases in the middle. The CDR3 runs 14 residues. Germline V gives CDR1 DFQATT, CDR2 SNEGSKA (reference sequence). The DNA of the CDR3 is TGCAGTGCTACGAGAAGACAGGCCTCCTACGAGCAGTACTTC. As protein: CSATRRQASYEQYF.

This chain connects TRBV29-1 to TRBJ2-1; D is possibly TRBD2 (5 bases). V lost 6 bases to trimming and J lost 2 bases, with 11 bases between them. Germline V CDR1 and CDR2: SQVTM, ANQGSEA. The CDR3 runs 13 residues. The CDR3: CSVILDTYNEQFF. The CDR3 DNA is TGCAGCGTAATACTAGACACCTACAATGAGCAGTTCTTC.

This clonotype was counted ten times or more. The genes are TRBV28 and TRBJ2-5; 7 nucleotides match TRBD1. V shed 3 bases, J shed 2 bases, and the junction held 6 bases outside the gene matches. The CDR3 runs 15 residues. Germline V gene lookup returns CDR1 MDHEN and CDR2 SYDVKM. CDR3 DNA sequence: TGTGCCAGCAGTTTTGAGGGGGCAGGGCAAGAGACCCAGTACTTC. Translation gives CASSFEGAGQETQYF.

This clonotype was picked up a small number of times. The chain links TRBV20-1 to TRBJ2-5; D is unclear. The germline gives CDR1 DFQATT, CDR2 SNEGSKA (reference sequence). This CDR3 is 14 amino acids long. The V gene lost 0 bases and the J gene lost 5 bases, with 13 bases spanning the gap. This CDR3 reads CSARDHVRQETQYF. The CDR3 DNA reads TGCAGTGCTAGAGATCATGTCAGGCAGGAGACCCAGTACTTC.

In this sample, this clonotype turned up many times. This sequence joins TRBV9 and TRBJ2-1, with D possibly TRBD2 on 5 matching bases. The CDR3 is made up of 14 amino acids. V was pared by 6 bases and J by 3 bases, with 13 bases between. Germline CDR1 and CDR2: SGDLS and YYNGEE. CDR3 nucleotide sequence: TGTGCCAGCAACAAGGACTTGAACTACAATGAGCAGTTCTTC. It specifies CASNKDLNYNEQFF.

This clonotype was seen a handful of times. The rearrangement links TRBV6-4 to TRBJ1-6; D is undetermined. This CDR3 is built from 14 residues. Per the germline V gene, CDR1 is MRHNA and CDR2 is SNTAGT. Trimming took off 2 bases at V and 16 bases at J, with 18 bases between the two ends. The CDR3 is CASSDDPHPKGLHF. For the CDR3, the DNA is TGTGCCAGCAGTGACGACCCGCACCCAAAAGGTCTCCACTTT.

This clonotype was detected many times. The chain links TRBV6-1 to TRBJ1-3; D gene uncertain. CDR1 and CDR2 from the germline V gene are MNHNS and SASEGT. The V and J ends lost 7 bases and 0 bases respectively, with 7 bases between them. CDR3 length: 13 residues. The CDR3 region is CASNPLSGNTIYF. The CDR3 bases are TGTGCCAGCAATCCCCTCTCTGGAAACACCATATATTTT.

This clonotype was seen many times. J is TRBJ2-7 and V is TRBV25-1; D may be TRBD1 (6 bases). This CDR3 comprises 14 residues. Germline-derived CDR1 and CDR2 are MGHDK and SYGVNS. Trimming shortened V by 10 bases and J by 2 bases, and 18 bases separated the two germline ends. The CDR3 DNA sequence: TGTGCCACAGACTCCGGGACACCGACCTACGAGCAGTACTTC. Residues: CATDSGTPTYEQYF.

The chain is built from TRBV29-1 and TRBJ2-7; 8 nucleotides align to TRBD1. V was clipped by 4 bases and J by 6 bases; unmatched bases: 8. Germline lookup yields CDR1 SQVTM and CDR2 ANQGSEA. CDR3 length: 13 amino acids. The CDR3 loop is CSVVGQGLPEQYF. The CDR3, as DNA: TGCAGCGTTGTTGGACAGGGACTCCCCGAGCAGTACTTC.

In the case of this clonotype: It may be a read error: a sequence one base away is much more abundant. This sequence joins TRBV12-3 or TRBV12-4 and TRBJ2-5, with 7 bases identical to TRBD2. The CDR3 sequence is 14 residues long. In nucleotides, the CDR3 is TGTGCCAGCAGTTCCCAGGGAGGGGAAGAGGCCCAGTACTTC. The encoded protein is CASSSQGGEEAQYF.

On this clonotype: The germline gene is not matched at one end of the junction; a read error may be the cause. This rearrangement joins TRBV6-1 to TRBJ2-1; 7 bases align to TRBD2. CDR3 length: 14 residues. In germline, CDR1 is MNHNS, CDR2 SASEGT. CDR3 bases: TGTGTCAGCAGGGAGGGATTCGGCTACAATGAGCAGTTCTTC. Its translation: CVSREGFGYNEQFF.

This clonotype was detected many times. This chain connects TRBV20-1 to TRBJ1-5; a possible D gene is TRBD1 (6 bases). Germline V gene lookup returns CDR1 DFQATT and CDR2 SNEGSKA (reference sequence). Trimming removed 6 bases from V and 0 bases from J, with 12 bases in between. The CDR3 runs to 14 residues. CDR3 in DNA: TGCAGTGCCCACAGGGTCTATAGCAATCAGCCCCAGCATTTT. The encoded protein is CSAHRVYSNQPQHF.

This clonotype showed up just a few times. The rearrangement links TRBV19 to TRBJ1-5, with 9 bases matching TRBD1. The CDR3 runs to 18 residues. The germline V gene has CDR1 LNHDA and CDR2 SQIVND (reference sequence). Trimming at V came to 0 bases and at J to 4 bases, leaving 10 bases not matched to a gene. For the CDR3, the DNA is TGTGCCAGTAGTATAGAGGCCCATGGGACAGGGCTAAATCAGCCCCAGCATTTT. It translates to CASSIEAHGTGLNQPQHF.

This clonotype was counted ten times or more. The chain links TRBV2 to TRBJ2-2; 8 bases fit TRBD2. The CDR3 has 15 amino acids. V was clipped by 7 bases and J by 6 bases; unmatched bases: 10. Per the germline V gene, CDR1 is SNHLY and CDR2 is FYNNEI. The CDR3 reads CASNKGLVDAGELFF. In DNA form, the CDR3 reads TGTGCCAGCAATAAGGGACTAGTTGACGCCGGGGAGCTGTTTTTT.

This clonotype showed up just a few times. The chain employs TRBV9 and TRBJ2-7; 11 nucleotides line up with TRBD2. There are 17 residues in the CDR3. The V and J ends lost 3 bases and 0 bases, in that order; junction bases with no gene match: 8. Germline V gene sequence: CDR1 SGDLS, CDR2 YYNGEE. CDR3 sequence reads: CASSASKLAGDSYEQYF. In DNA form, the CDR3 reads TGTGCCAGCAGCGCCTCCAAACTAGCGGGGGACTCCTACGAGCAGTACTTC.

There are many counts of this clonotype. The gene calls are TRBV2 and TRBJ2-3; 12 bases line up with TRBD2. V shed 4 bases, J shed 6 bases, and the junction held 5 bases outside the gene matches. The CDR3 is 15 amino acids. The germline CDR1 and CDR2 sequences are SNHLY and FYNNEI. CDR3 loop: CASSGSSGRGDTQYF. For the CDR3, the DNA is TGTGCCAGCAGTGGATCTAGCGGGAGGGGGGATACGCAGTATTTT. Looking up the rest from reference TRBV2 and TRBJ2-3 gives the full variable domain: EPEVTQTPSHQVTQMGQEVILRCVPISNHLYFYWYRQILGQKVEFLVSFYNNEISEKSEIFDDQFSVERPDGSNFTLKIRSTKLEDSAMYFCASSGSSGRGDTQYFGPGTRLTVL.

This clonotype showed up many times. This sequence joins TRBV28 and TRBJ2-7, with D tentatively TRBD1 or TRBD2 (7 bases each). CDR3 size: 14 residues. From germline, CDR1 is MDHEN and CDR2 SYDVKM. Trimming took 3 bases from V and 9 from J, leaving 18 bases between them. Here the CDR3 DNA reads TGTGCCAGCAGTTTGACGGAGTCCAGGGGGGGGCAGTACTTC. The encoded protein is CASSLTESRGGQYF.

A few counts support this clonotype. V and J are TRBV7-2 and TRBJ2-5, with 7 bases aligning to TRBD1. Germline V gene lookup returns CDR1 SGHTA and CDR2 FQGNSA. This CDR3 spans 14 amino acids. The trim removed 5 bases at V and 5 bases at J, leaving 8 bases unmatched. CDR3 in amino acids: CASSEETGWETQYF. The CDR3 DNA follows: TGTGCCAGCAGCGAAGAGACAGGGTGGGAGACCCAGTACTTC.